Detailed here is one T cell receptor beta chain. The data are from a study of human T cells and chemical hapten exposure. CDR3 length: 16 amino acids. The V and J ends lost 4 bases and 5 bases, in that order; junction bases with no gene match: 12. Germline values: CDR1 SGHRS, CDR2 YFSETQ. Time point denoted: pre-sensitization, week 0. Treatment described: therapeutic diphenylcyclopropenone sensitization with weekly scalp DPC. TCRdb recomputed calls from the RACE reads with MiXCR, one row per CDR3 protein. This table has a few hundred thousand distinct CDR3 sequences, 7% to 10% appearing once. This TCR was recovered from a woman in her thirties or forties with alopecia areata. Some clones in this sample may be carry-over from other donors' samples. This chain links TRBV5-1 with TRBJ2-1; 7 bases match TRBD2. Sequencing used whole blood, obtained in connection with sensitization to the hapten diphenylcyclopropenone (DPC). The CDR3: CASSLSLLASNNEQFF. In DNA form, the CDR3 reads TGCGCCAGCAGCCTGTCCCTACTAGCGAGCAACAATGAGCAGTTCTTC. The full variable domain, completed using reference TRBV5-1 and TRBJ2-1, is KAGVTQTPRYLIKTRGQQVTLSCSPISGHRSVSWYQQTPGQGLQFLFEYFSETQRNKGNFPGRFSGRQFSNSRSEMNVSTLELGDSALYLCASSLSLLASNNEQFFGPGTRLTVL.